This TCR beta chain comes out of a study of cytomegalovirus exposure and HLA in healthy donors. Germline CDR1 SGDLS, CDR2 YYNGEE. Deletions cut 7 bases from V and 3 bases from J, with 16 bases between. There are 14 residues in the CDR3. Overall study results and limits: There was a cluster of highly shared sequence variants that was likely a sequencing artifact. A later analysis linked a missense DCLRE1C variant to TCR beta V- and J-gene trimming. What a later analysis reportedly showed was that an Asian-associated ancestry cluster had fewer N-insertions than the approximately 720-donor mean.

As concerns this clone: Its antigen is still unknown.

The PCR made use of 60 Vbeta and 13 Jbeta primers. The data were produced by immunoSEQ multiplex PCR, yet TCRdb's version contains in-frame clones alone and is incomplete. The sample has 100,000 to 150,000 clones, 83% seen once. Sequencing input: PBMCs. The chain is built from TRBV9 and TRBJ1-1; D is possibly TRBD1 (6 bases). This clonotype was obtained from a girl aged 2 to 9 in good health and CMV-seronegative. The CDR3: CASETGNGDTEAFF. The CDR3 DNA follows: TGTGCCAGCGAAACAGGGAATGGGGACACTGAAGCTTTCTTT. The full variable domain, in which reference TRBV9 and TRBJ1-1 provide the parts outside the CDR3, is DSGVTQTPKHLITATGQRVTLRCSPRSGDLSVYWYQQSLDQGLQFLIQYYNGEERAKGNILERFSAQQFPDLHSELNLSSLELGDSALYFCASETGNGDTEAFFGQGTRLTVV.